The sample holds many counts of the clone carrying this TCR beta chain. Regions amplified from RNA transcripts were the TCR beta CDR3 regions. RT-PCR in the first round (using the HTBI primer set) targeted the TCR CDR3. A single record per CDR3 protein comes from TCRdb applying MiXCR to the multiplex PCR reads. The data show around 380,000 distinct CDR3 sequences, with around an eighth seen just once and around 21% held by the top ten. The entry originates in a study of T cells in Graves' hyperthyroidism and ophthalmopathy. V shed 2 bases and J shed 5 bases, with 21 bases lying between them. Germline-derived CDR1 and CDR2 are KGHSH and LQKENI. This CDR3 spans 17 amino acids.

The receptor was derived from a young man with Graves' hyperthyroidism that later progressed to Graves' ophthalmopathy. Sequenced material: blood. J is TRBJ1-2 and V is TRBV18; TRBD1 is a possible D gene (5 bases). The DNA of the CDR3 is TGTGCCAGCTCACCAAGCGGGACGGATCCCGGGCTATATGGCTACACCTTC. It is translated as CASSPSGTDPGLYGYTF.